The text below deals with one T cell receptor beta chain. The antigen remains unidentified. The ends were cut back, 1 base at V and 3 bases at J, with 10 bases in the middle. This CDR3 is built from 15 residues. Germline V gives CDR1 SEHNR, CDR2 FQNEAQ (reference sequence). The data were taken from a study of cytomegalovirus exposure and HLA in healthy donors. General study points: Prior analysis indicated that the majority of TCR beta V segments exhibited productivity approximately 87% or approximately 30% of the time.

The primer mix had 60 Vbeta and 13 Jbeta primers. Only in-frame clones appear in the TCRdb table, and some are missing; sequencing was by immunoSEQ multiplex PCR. This sample has approximately 95,000 clones, with around four fifths found just once. The rearrangement uses TRBV7-9 and TRBJ1-5, with D perhaps TRBD1 (6 bases). The sample was PBMCs. The sequence derives from a middle-aged woman in good health and CMV-seropositive. The CDR3 spells CASSLGGQHNQPQHF. CDR3 coding DNA: TGTGCCAGCAGCTTAGGAGGACAGCACAATCAGCCCCAGCATTTT.